This T cell receptor (beta chain) derives from a study of cytomegalovirus exposure and HLA in healthy donors. On the study more broadly: A later analysis reported the same platform for the 120 or so validation repertoires and the approximately 700 first-cohort repertoires.

Study conclusions and caveats: Under in vitro conditions, three CMV-associated chains were confirmed as specific for CMV antigens. Generally TCR sequences proved uncommon, though certain public TCRs appeared in numerous donors. The tendency of first-cohort TCR clusters to co-occur in the roughly 130 validation repertoires emerged from a later analysis.

With regard to this clone: Antigen: not known.

Sequencing was performed with immunoSEQ multiplex PCR; in TCRdb, only in-frame clones are kept and a portion is missing. The sample records 200,000 to 300,000 clones, 75% to 90% being singletons. The TCR was taken from a woman aged 25 to 39 in good health and CMV-seropositive. Input material: PBMCs.

This CDR3 reads CASSLVYGTRVGGELFF. The CDR3 region has the DNA TGTGCCAGCAGCTTAGTTTACGGGACAAGGGTCGGAGGGGAGCTGTTTTTT. The gene calls are TRBV7-2 and TRBJ2-2, with D possibly matching TRBD1 (6 bases). In germline, CDR1 is SGHTA, CDR2 FQGNSA. This CDR3 contains 17 residues. The V end lost 1 base, the J end lost 8 bases, and 20 bases lay between the germline ends.